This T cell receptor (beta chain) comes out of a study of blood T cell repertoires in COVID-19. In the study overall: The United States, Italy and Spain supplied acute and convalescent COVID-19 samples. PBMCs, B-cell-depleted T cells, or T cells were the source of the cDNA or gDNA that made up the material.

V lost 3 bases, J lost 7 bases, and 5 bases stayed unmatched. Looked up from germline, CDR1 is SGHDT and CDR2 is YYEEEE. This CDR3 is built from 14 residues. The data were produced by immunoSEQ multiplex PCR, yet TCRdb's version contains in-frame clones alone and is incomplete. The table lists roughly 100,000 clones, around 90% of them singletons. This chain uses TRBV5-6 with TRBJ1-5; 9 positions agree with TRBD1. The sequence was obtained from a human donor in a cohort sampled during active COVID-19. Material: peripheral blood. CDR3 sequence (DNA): TGTGCCAGCAGCTCCGGGACAGGGTACCAGCCCCAGCATTTT. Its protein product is CASSSGTGYQPQHF.